This T cell receptor (beta chain) was captured in a study of neoadjuvant nivolumab and ipilimumab in lung cancer. The wider study: The combination arm added day-1 ipilimumab 1 mg/kg to nivolumab 3 mg/kg on days 1, 15, 29.

A remark on this clone: Its antigen is not identified.

Overall study findings and caveats: Only two of four nivolumab-treated tumors gained richness and clonality by surgery.

The assay was immunoSEQ multiplex PCR, and TCRdb's table has in-frame clones only and misses some. The sample contains approximately 17,000 clones, roughly three quarters of which appear only once. The source of this sequence is an adult with non-small cell lung cancer. Material: tumor tissue, obtained after neoadjuvant nivolumab, alone or with ipilimumab, at or shortly before surgery.

In DNA form, the CDR3 reads TGTGCCAGCGAGAGGGGCGCGAAGACCCAGTACTTC. It codes for CASERGAKTQYF. V is TRBV28 and J is TRBJ2-5, with D possibly being TRBD1 or TRBD2 (5 bases each). V was pared by 8 bases and J by 6 bases, with 13 bases between. Germline CDR1 reads MDHEN; CDR2 reads SYDVKM. The CDR3 extends over 12 amino acids.